The 21 T cell receptor beta chains below all came from one sample that was sequenced in a study of blood T cell repertoires in COVID-19. Generated by immunoSEQ multiplex PCR, the TCRdb table keeps only in-frame clones and is missing some. The table includes fewer than 200,000 clones, 80% to 90% detected once. The specimen sequenced was peripheral blood. The receptors here all came from a woman aged 60 to 75 with COVID-19, enrolled during active disease.

This clone was picked up one time. The chain employs TRBV5-6 and TRBJ1-2; possible D gene TRBD1, 6 bases. The CDR3 extends over 12 amino acids. The V and J ends lost 4 bases and 7 bases respectively, with 11 bases between them. Per the germline V gene, CDR1 is SGHDT and CDR2 is YYEEEE. The CDR3 DNA reads as TGTGCCAGCAGCCCTAACAGGGTTGGCTACACCTTC. It translates to CASSPNRVGYTF.

V gene TRBV6-5 combines with J gene TRBJ1-6; the D gene is possibly TRBD1 (6 bases). The CDR3 has 15 residues. Germline CDR1 and CDR2: MNHEY and SVGAGI. The V and J ends lost 2 bases and 8 bases respectively, with 13 bases between them. The CDR3 region is CASSYGGRVDSPLHF. The CDR3 nucleotides are TGTGCCAGCAGTTACGGGGGCAGGGTCGATTCACCCCTCCACTTT.

This clone has more than one count but fewer than ten. This sequence joins TRBV6-5 and TRBJ1-3; 10 nucleotides line up with TRBD1. V dropped 6 bases and J dropped 4; count of bases not matched to a gene: 6. Germline V CDR1 and CDR2: MNHEY, SVGAGI. The CDR3 spans 15 residues. As DNA, the CDR3 is TGTGCCAGCAGGGGGACAGGGGATAACGGAAACACCATATATTTT. This gives the protein CASRGTGDNGNTIYF.

The CDR3 nucleotides are TGTGCCAGCAGCTCCACTACAGGGTTTTGGGGACGTGAAAAACTGTTTTTT. Protein: CASSSTTGFWGREKLFF. The J gene is TRBJ1-4, the V gene TRBV7-9; possibly TRBD1 for D (6 bases). Trimming took 4 bases from V and 7 from J, leaving 22 bases between them. Germline CDR1 reads SEHNR; CDR2 reads FQNEAQ (reference sequence). This CDR3 has 17 residues.

This chain uses TRBV5-1 with TRBJ2-1; TRBD2 might be the D (5 bases). Germline CDR1 is SGHRS and CDR2 is YFSETQ. Trimming took 1 base from V and 7 from J, leaving 15 bases between them. The CDR3 consists of 15 residues. The CDR3 reads CASSLKPDGVNEQFF. Here the CDR3 DNA reads TGCGCCAGCAGCTTGAAACCGGACGGGGTAAATGAGCAGTTCTTC.

This sequence joins TRBV9 and TRBJ1-6; D unclear. The CDR3 length is 18 residues. Germline assignment: CDR1 SGDLS and CDR2 YYNGEE. V was trimmed by 0 bases and J by 0 bases, leaving 13 bases between them. The CDR3 loop reads CASSVDVPGSSYNSPLHF. DNA of the CDR3: TGTGCCAGCAGCGTAGACGTCCCGGGGAGCTCCTATAATTCACCCCTCCACTTT.

The V call is TRBV25-1, the J call TRBJ1-2, with D perhaps TRBD1 (6 bases). CDR1 MGHDK and CDR2 SYGVNS come from the germline V gene. V was cut by 4 bases and J by 7 bases, with 16 bases left in between. There are 14 residues in the CDR3. This CDR3 is CASSVVTGPGGYTF. The DNA of the CDR3 is TGTGCCAGCAGTGTGGTGACAGGTCCGGGTGGCTACACCTTC.

The sample holds a few counts of this clone. V gene TRBV29-1 combines with J gene TRBJ1-1; a possible D gene is TRBD1 (5 bases). Germline CDR1 and CDR2: SQVTM and ANQGSEA. The CDR3 runs 15 residues. With 3 bases removed from V and 1 base from J, the gap between germline ends came to 15 bases. CDR3 amino acids: CSVEGLDGRNTEAFF. The CDR3 DNA reads TGCAGCGTTGAGGGGCTTGACGGACGGAACACTGAAGCTTTCTTT.

The chain links TRBV5-1 to TRBJ1-1, with 9 nucleotides matching TRBD1. Germline values: CDR1 SGHRS, CDR2 YFSETQ. Germline trimming cut 7 bases from V and 2 bases from J; bases unmatched to any gene: 6. The CDR3 totals 14 residues. The chain's CDR3 is CASGQGQGNTEAFF. The CDR3 DNA reads as TGCGCCAGCGGCCAGGGACAGGGAAACACTGAAGCTTTCTTT. The variable domain in full, completed from reference TRBV5-1 and TRBJ1-1, reads KAGVTQTPRYLIKTRGQQVTLSCSPISGHRSVSWYQQTPGQGLQFLFEYFSETQRNKGNFPGRFSGRQFSNSRSEMNVSTLELGDSALYLCASGQGQGNTEAFFGQGTRLTVV.

The chain carries TRBV5-6 and TRBJ1-4; 7 bases fit TRBD1. The V gene end was trimmed by 4 bases and the J gene end by 3 bases; junction bases not matched to a gene: 3. Germline values: CDR1 SGHDT, CDR2 YYEEEE. The CDR3 loop spans 14 amino acids. The CDR3 loop is CASSRGQANEKLFF. The DNA of the CDR3 is TGTGCCAGCAGCCGTGGACAGGCTAATGAAAAACTGTTTTTT.

This sequence joins TRBV2 and TRBJ1-1; tentatively, D is TRBD1 (5 bases). This CDR3 comprises 15 residues. CDR1 is SNHLY and CDR2 is FYNNEI in the germline V gene. Trimming removed 4 bases from V and 5 bases from J, with 17 bases in between. CDR3 DNA: TGTGCCAGCAGTGGCTCCTCGGGGGTAAAGACTGAAGCTTTCTTT. The encoded protein is CASSGSSGVKTEAFF. The full variable domain, completed using reference TRBV2 and TRBJ1-1, is EPEVTQTPSHQVTQMGQEVILRCVPISNHLYFYWYRQILGQKVEFLVSFYNNEISEKSEIFDDQFSVERPDGSNFTLKIRSTKLEDSAMYFCASSGSSGVKTEAFFGQGTRLTVV.

J is TRBJ2-2 and V is TRBV24-1; maybe TRBD1 (6 bases). The CDR3 has 14 amino acids. Germline CDR1 is KGHDR and CDR2 is SFDVKD. V dropped 8 bases and J dropped 1 base, with 10 bases sitting between them. The CDR3 is CATKPGQNTGELFF. As DNA, the CDR3 is TGTGCCACCAAACCGGGACAGAACACCGGGGAGCTGTTTTTT.

The V and J genes are TRBV7-2 and TRBJ1-2; no clear D gene. Germline V gene data show CDR1 as SGHTA and CDR2 as FQGNSA. The CDR3 totals 15 residues. V was pared by 1 base and J by 4 bases, with 13 bases between. This CDR3 reads CASSLDVTPLYGYTF. The CDR3 coding sequence is TGTGCCAGCAGCTTAGATGTGACACCTCTCTATGGCTACACCTTC.

The chain couples TRBV10-2 to TRBJ2-5, with D possibly matching TRBD1 (5 bases). Per the germline V gene, CDR1 is WSHSY and CDR2 is SAAADI. Trimming shortened V by 6 bases and J by 5 bases, and 19 bases separated the two germline ends. The CDR3 loop spans 15 amino acids. The CDR3 DNA reads TGCGCCAGCAGCCCTCCGAGAAACAGGTTCGAGACCCAGTACTTC. It specifies CASSPPRNRFETQYF.

The chain has TRBV19 and TRBJ2-7; unclear D gene. This CDR3 has 13 amino acids. V was trimmed by 5 bases and J by 2 bases, leaving 10 bases between them. Looked up from germline, CDR1 is LNHDA and CDR2 is SQIVND (reference sequence). In nucleotides, the CDR3 is TGTGCCAGTAGTGCATCAGGAACCTACGAGCAGTACGTC. Translating it yields CASSASGTYEQYV.

V usage is TRBV19 and J usage is TRBJ2-5; D may be TRBD1 (5 bases). Trimming shortened V by 6 bases and J by 5 bases, and 19 bases separated the two germline ends. CDR3 length: 15 amino acids. Germline V gene lookup returns CDR1 LNHDA and CDR2 SQIVND (reference sequence). As DNA, the CDR3 is TGTGCCAGTAGCCGGCAGGGTCCCCTTGCGGAGACCCAGTACTTC. It specifies CASSRQGPLAETQYF.

The V call is TRBV19, the J call TRBJ2-1; the D gene is possibly TRBD1 (5 bases). The CDR3 spans 13 residues. CDR1 LNHDA and CDR2 SQIVND come from the germline V gene (reference sequence). Trimming removed 5 bases from V and 4 bases from J, with 9 bases in between. The CDR3 DNA reads as TGTGCCAGTAGTGGATACAGGTACAATGAGCAGTTCTTC. Its protein is CASSGYRYNEQFF.

This chain links TRBV11-2 with TRBJ2-7; D may be TRBD2 (6 bases). This CDR3 region has 15 residues. Deletions cut 3 bases from V and 1 base from J, with 13 bases between. The germline gives CDR1 SGHAT, CDR2 FQNNGV. The CDR3 sequence is CASSFGPGLSYEQYF. In nucleotides, the CDR3 is TGTGCCAGCAGCTTCGGCCCGGGACTTTCCTACGAGCAGTACTTC.

J is TRBJ1-2 and V is TRBV11-2; the match to TRBD1 covers 9 bases. Germline V gene data show CDR1 as SGHAT and CDR2 as FQNNGV. J gave up 7 bases and V 5 bases, and 14 bases lay outside the gene matches. The CDR3 spans 16 residues. CDR3: CASSIPTGTGSSGYTF. The CDR3 DNA reads as TGTGCCAGCAGCATCCCAACCGGGACAGGGTCGTCTGGCTACACCTTC.

The chain employs TRBV5-4 and TRBJ1-1, with 7 bases fitting TRBD1. Trimming at V came to 0 bases and at J to 0 bases, leaving 5 bases not matched to a gene. Germline V lookup: CDR1 SGHNT, CDR2 YYREEE (reference sequence). The CDR3 extends over 16 amino acids. CDR3 bases: TGTGCCAGCAGCTTGGGTCCCGGGACAGTGAACACTGAAGCTTTCTTT. It codes for CASSLGPGTVNTEAFF.

This clone has just a few counts. This chain connects TRBV3-1 (or the pseudogene TRBV3-2) to TRBJ2-7, with 9 positions matching TRBD2. J gave up 2 bases and V 4 bases, and 9 bases lay outside the gene matches. The germline CDR1 and CDR2 sequences are LGHDT and YNNKEL (reference sequence). CDR3 length equals 16 residues. The CDR3 reads CASSPLLAGLAYEQYF. CDR3 nucleotide sequence: TGTGCCAGCAGCCCCTTACTAGCGGGTCTGGCCTACGAGCAGTACTTC.